The rows below give T cell receptor beta chains drawn from one sample of a study of cytomegalovirus exposure and HLA in healthy donors. Libraries were prepared by immunoSEQ multiplex PCR; TCRdb keeps only in-frame clonotypes and omits some of them. The sample includes 150,000 to 200,000 clones, about 80% of them seen just once. Material: PBMCs. These receptors came from a woman aged 40-49 years in good health and CMV-seronegative. CDR3s include the opening cysteine and the closing phenylalanine or tryptophan. The D gene is left open where the match is weak. Clone size, where shown, is once, few, many, or a class for clones that have expanded.

clone_size cdr3_length d_call j_call v_call cdr3_nt cdr3_aa
- 13 - TRBJ1-1 TRBV5-5 TGTGCCAGCAGGCTACAGCAAAACACTGAAGCTTTCTTT CASRLQQNTEAFF
- 14 TRBD1 TRBJ1-1 TRBV30 TGTGCCTGGAGTCCGGGACAGGGTATAACTGAAGCTTTCTTT CAWSPGQGITEAFF
- 13 TRBD1 TRBJ1-2 TRBV7-8 TGTGCCAGCAGCTTAAGGGGGCAAGAAGGCTACACCTTC CASSLRGQEGYTF
- 16 TRBD1 TRBJ1-3 TRBV19 TGTGCCAGTAGCCGGGACAGGCGTATCTCTGGAAACACCATATATTTT CASSRDRRISGNTIYF
- 15 - TRBJ2-7 TRBV10-1 TGCGCCAGCAGTTACTCGGTGAGGACTTCCTACGAGCAGTACTTC CASSYSVRTSYEQYF
once 14 TRBD1 TRBJ1-1 TRBV9 TGTGCCAGCAGCTGGGGACAGGAGAACACTGAAGCTTTCTTT CASSWGQENTEAFF
- 16 TRBD1 TRBJ2-5 TRBV9 TGTGCCAGCAGCGTAGCAGGGGGCGCAGGTCGAGAGACCCAGTACTTC CASSVAGGAGRETQYF
- 15 TRBD1 TRBJ2-5 TRBV9 TGTGCCAGCAGCGTAGGGACAGGGGGCGGGGAGACCCAGTACTTC CASSVGTGGGETQYF
- 16 - TRBJ1-4 TRBV21-1 TGTGCCAGCAACGCCCAGACAGGGCCACACTGCGAAAAACTGTTTTTT CASNAQTGPHCEKLFF
- 14 - TRBJ2-3 TRBV6-5 TGTGCCAGCAGTCCCCGGACTTCTTCGGATACGCAGTATTTT CASSPRTSSDTQYF
- 16 - TRBJ2-1 TRBV7-3 TGTGCCAGCAGCTTAAGGCCTAGCTTCTCCTACAATGAGCAGTTCTTC CASSLRPSFSYNEQFF
- 16 - TRBJ2-1 TRBV7-7 TGTGCCAGCAGCCTCTTGGGACTTACAAACTACAATGAGCAGTTCTTC CASSLLGLTNYNEQFF
- 15 - TRBJ2-5 TRBV7-6 TGTGCCAGCAGCTTAGGCGTGGGGGGAAAAGAGACCCAGTACTTC CASSLGVGGKETQYF
- 14 TRBD1 TRBJ1-5 TRBV29-1 TGCAGCGCCTCGACAGGGGATAGCAATCAGCCCCAGCATTTT CSASTGDSNQPQHF
- 13 - TRBJ1-2 TRBV11-2 TGTGCCAGCAGCCAACAGGGTTCCAATGGCTACACCTTC CASSQQGSNGYTF
- 16 - TRBJ1-3 TRBV30 TGTGCCTGGAGTGTACGCGGTCTCCTCTCTGGAAACACCATATATTTT CAWSVRGLLSGNTIYF
- 16 TRBD1 TRBJ1-5 TRBV18 TGTGCCAGCTCTCCGAAACCGGGACAGGGGGCCCAGCCCCAGCATTTT CASSPKPGQGAQPQHF
once 14 - TRBJ1-3 TRBV5-1 TGCGCCAGCAGCTTGGGACAGGCTGGAAACACCATATATTTT CASSLGQAGNTIYF
- 12 - TRBJ2-7 TRBV10-3 TGCGCCACCGGAGAGCACCCCTACGAGCAGTACTTC CATGEHPYEQYF
- 19 TRBD2 TRBJ2-5 TRBV6-1 TGTGCCAGCAGTGAATTGATGAGCCATAGCGGGAGGTACCAAGAGACCCAGTACTTC CASSELMSHSGRYQETQYF
- 15 TRBD2 TRBJ2-7 TRBV7-2 TGTGCCAGCAGCTTAGTTGGAGCGGGAACCTACGAGCAGTACTTC CASSLVGAGTYEQYF
- 12 TRBD1 TRBJ1-1 TRBV30 TGTGCCCGCACCACAGGGGGCACTGAAGCTTTCTTT CARTTGGTEAFF
- 13 - TRBJ2-5 TRBV30 TGTGCCTGGAGTCCGGTTAGCGCAGAGACCCAGTACTTC CAWSPVSAETQYF
- 14 - TRBJ1-4 TRBV7-2 TGTGCCAGCAGCTCGGGACTGGATAATGAAAAACTGTTTTTT CASSSGLDNEKLFF
- 16 TRBD1 TRBJ2-7 TRBV11-2 TGTGCCACCTACCCCGACGCAGGGGGCAACTCCTACGAGCAGTACTTC CATYPDAGGNSYEQYF
- 15 TRBD2 TRBJ2-7 TRBV5-1 TGCGCCAGCAGCACAGGGACTAGCGGGAGTTACGAGCAGTACTTC CASSTGTSGSYEQYF
few 12 - TRBJ2-2 TRBV5-5 TGTGCCAGCAGCTGGCACACCGGGGAGCTGTTTTTT CASSWHTGELFF
few 15 - TRBJ2-1 TRBV6-4 TGTGCCAGCAGTGAGGGGCAGTACTCCTACAATGAGCAGTTCTTC CASSEGQYSYNEQFF
- 14 - TRBJ2-1 TRBV2 TGTGCCAGCATCTATGGGGGGTATACGGTTGAGCAGTTCTTC CASIYGGYTVEQFF
- 17 TRBD1 TRBJ1-2 TRBV7-9 TGTTCCAGCAGCCTGATACAGACAGGGAGCATGGGGTATGGCTACACCTTC CSSSLIQTGSMGYGYTF
- 15 TRBD1 TRBJ1-2 TRBV30 TGTGCCTGGCGGTCTGGGACAGGGATTTACTATGGCTACACCTTC CAWRSGTGIYYGYTF
- 18 - TRBJ2-6 TRBV28 TGTGCCAGCAGTCAAGGGGGGGGGTTCGGTTCAGGGGCCAACGTCCTGACTTTC CASSQGGGFGSGANVLTF
- 15 TRBD1 TRBJ2-7 TRBV7-9 TGTGCCAGCAGCTTAGGCGGACAGGGGACGGACGAGCAGTACTTC CASSLGGQGTDEQYF
once 18 - TRBJ2-5 TRBV9 TGTGCCAGCAGCGTCGGAGGCCCCGGGGAGGTCAGTCAAGAGACCCAGTACTTC CASSVGGPGEVSQETQYF
few 16 - TRBJ2-2 TRBV5-1 TGCGCCAGCAGCTCACTAGGGAGCGGGAACACCGGGGAGCTGTTTTTT CASSSLGSGNTGELFF
- 16 TRBD1 TRBJ2-3 TRBV6-5 TGTGCCAGCAGTTTGTCAGGGGGCCCTACTACGGATACGCAGTATTTT CASSLSGGPTTDTQYF
- 16 TRBD2 TRBJ2-3 TRBV9 TGTGCCAGCAGCGTAGGGTCCGCGGGAGGCACAGATACGCAGTATTTT CASSVGSAGGTDTQYF
- 14 TRBD2 TRBJ2-1 TRBV5-1 TGCGCCAGCAGCTTCGGGACTAGGTACAATGAGCAGTTCTTC CASSFGTRYNEQFF
- 16 - TRBJ2-1 TRBV27 TGTGCCAGCTCCCCCCGGGGTTCCCGGGGTTACAATGAGCAGTTCTTC CASSPRGSRGYNEQFF
once 16 TRBD2 TRBJ2-1 TRBV6-1 TGTGCCAGCAGTGATGGGACTAGCGGGGCTTACAATGAGCAGTTCTTC CASSDGTSGAYNEQFF
- 15 - TRBJ2-1 TRBV5-4 TGTGCCAGCAGCTTGGACAGGGCCACCTACAATGAGCAGTTCTTC CASSLDRATYNEQFF
few 12 - TRBJ1-2 TRBV19 TGTGCCAGTAGTCAACGGAGGTCTGGCTACACCTTC CASSQRRSGYTF
- 17 - TRBJ1-2 TRBV29-1 TGCAGCACCCGATCCATACCCAGACAGGATGATGGCTATGGCTACACCTTC CSTRSIPRQDDGYGYTF
- 15 - TRBJ2-5 TRBV11-3 TGTGCCAGCAGCCGAGGGGCGGGAAGGAGAGAGACCCAGTACTTC CASSRGAGRRETQYF
- 13 - TRBJ2-2 TRBV10-3 TGTGCCATCAGTAGGGGGAACACCGGGGAGCTGTTTTTT CAISRGNTGELFF
few 15 TRBD1 TRBJ1-1 TRBV18 TGTGCCAGCTCACTGACAGGGGTCGAGAACACTGAAGCTTTCTTT CASSLTGVENTEAFF
- 16 - TRBJ2-3 TRBV9 TGTGCCAGCAGCCCAACTAGTCCAACAGGCACAGATACGCAGTATTTT CASSPTSPTGTDTQYF
- 15 TRBD1 TRBJ1-4 TRBV7-9 TGTGCCAGCAGCTTACAGGGGGCAACTAATGAAAAACTGTTTTTT CASSLQGATNEKLFF
- 12 - TRBJ2-1 TRBV19 TGTGCCAGTAGGGATGGAGGGGTCGAGCAGTTCTTC CASRDGGVEQFF